What follows are 27 T cell receptor beta chains derived from one specimen sequenced in a study of shared clonotypes between healthy human individuals. The method was immunoSEQ multiplex PCR; TCRdb's version includes in-frame clones alone and lacks a portion of them. This table holds some 2,500,000 clones, less than 95% found once. The sample consisted of naive CD4+ T cells from PBMCs. The subset: CD45RA+ positively selected. The source of these receptors is a man between 18 and 29 years old in good health. Some clones in this sample may be carry-over from other donors' samples.

The CDR3 spells CASSYGETEAFF. The CDR3 coding sequence is TGTGCCAGCAGTTACGGCGAGACTGAAGCTTTCTTT. The V and J genes are TRBV6-6 and TRBJ1-1; D gene ambiguous. V lost 2 bases to trimming and J lost 5 bases, with 6 bases between them. This CDR3 comprises 12 residues. Per the germline V gene, CDR1 is MNHNY and CDR2 is SVGAGI (reference sequence).

On this clone itself: Additional DNA sequences in this sample encode the identical CDR3. The rearrangement uses TRBV28 and TRBJ1-2, with TRBD1 identical over 8 bases. Germline trimming cut 3 bases from V and 3 bases from J; bases unmatched to any gene: 3. CDR1 and CDR2 from the germline V gene are MDHEN and SYDVKM. The CDR3 is 14 residues long. The CDR3 spells CASSLAGGDYGYTF. CDR3 in DNA: TGTGCCAGCAGTTTGGCAGGGGGCGACTATGGCTACACCTTC.

This sequence joins TRBV18 and TRBJ1-5; tentatively, D is TRBD1 (6 bases). This CDR3 spans 16 amino acids. Germline V gene data show CDR1 as KGHSH and CDR2 as LQKENI. Trimming stripped 3 bases from V and 7 bases from J, with 19 bases between. The DNA for the CDR3 is TGTGCCAGCTCACCTAACCAGGGGACGGCTGCGCAGCCCCAGCATTTT. The encoded protein is CASSPNQGTAAQPQHF.

This clone was detected a few times. The chain carries TRBV2 and TRBJ1-5; D not resolved. The CDR3 loop spans 13 amino acids. From germline, CDR1 is SNHLY and CDR2 FYNNEI. Trimming took 4 bases from V and 7 from J, leaving 11 bases between them. The CDR3 nucleotides read TGTGCCAGCAGTGGTGGGTGGGGACAGCCCCAGCATTTT. It specifies CASSGGWGQPQHF.

The sample holds one count of this clone. The chain is built from TRBV5-4 and TRBJ2-2, with 15 bases that match TRBD2. Trimming took 4 bases from V and 8 from J; bases not matched to a gene: 15. The V gene's germline CDR1 is SGHNT and CDR2 YYREEE (reference sequence). The CDR3 contains 19 residues. The CDR3: CASSPEPRGLAGGGGELFF. For the CDR3, the DNA is TGTGCCAGCAGCCCAGAGCCCCGGGGACTAGCGGGAGGTGGTGGGGAGCTGTTTTTT. The full variable domain, completed using reference TRBV5-4 and TRBJ2-2, is ETGVTQSPTHLIKTRGQQVTLRCSSQSGHNTVSWYQQALGQGPQFIFQYYREEENGRGNFPPRFSGLQFPNYSSELNVNALELDDSALYLCASSPEPRGLAGGGGELFFGEGSRLTVL.

V usage is TRBV30 and J usage is TRBJ1-3; no clear D gene. In germline, CDR1 is GTSNPN, CDR2 SVGIG (reference sequence). V lost 0 bases to trimming and J lost 4 bases, with 7 bases between them. The CDR3 runs 13 residues. The CDR3 DNA reads as TGTGCCTGGAGTGTACTAGGGGGAAACACCATATATTTT. Translation: CAWSVLGGNTIYF.

This clone has just a few counts. Other DNA sequences within the sample encode an identical CDR3. In DNA form, the CDR3 reads TGTGCCAGCAGCTTAGGCAGGGGGAACACTGAAGCTTTCTTT. Protein sequence: CASSLGRGNTEAFF. The chain is built from TRBV7-3 and TRBJ1-1; TRBD1 is a possible D gene (6 bases). The V and J ends lost 2 bases and 1 base respectively, with 8 bases between them. The CDR3 runs 14 residues. Germline V gene lookup returns CDR1 SGHTA and CDR2 FQGTGA.

Concerning this clone itself: The sample contains more than one DNA sequence encoding this CDR3. The chain recombines TRBV6-6 with TRBJ1-3, with no clear D. The CDR3 runs to 14 residues. Trimming shortened V by 0 bases and J by 4 bases, and 7 bases separated the two germline ends. Germline V gene lookup returns CDR1 MNHNY and CDR2 SVGAGI (reference sequence). CDR3 loop: CASSYSSSGNTIYF. In DNA form, the CDR3 reads TGTGCCAGCAGTTACTCGAGCTCCGGAAACACCATATATTTT.

The chain joins TRBV5-1 to TRBJ2-2; 9 bases are a match to TRBD1. Germline V gene sequence: CDR1 SGHRS, CDR2 YFSETQ. The CDR3 runs to 15 residues. Trimming removed 3 bases from V and 1 base from J; junction bases left unmatched: 1. CDR3 sequence reads: CASSWTGENTGELFF. CDR3 coding DNA: TGCGCCAGCAGCTGGACAGGGGAGAACACCGGGGAGCTGTTTTTT. Variable domain in full (rest from reference TRBV5-1 and TRBJ2-2): KAGVTQTPRYLIKTRGQQVTLSCSPISGHRSVSWYQQTPGQGLQFLFEYFSETQRNKGNFPGRFSGRQFSNSRSEMNVSTLELGDSALYLCASSWTGENTGELFFGEGSRLTVL.

This sequence joins TRBV28 and TRBJ2-2; 8 bases map to TRBD1. The ends lost 7 bases at V and 0 bases at J; junction bases unmatched: 1. CDR1 MDHEN and CDR2 SYDVKM come from the germline V gene. The CDR3 has 14 amino acids. This CDR3 reads CASMDRANTGELFF. The CDR3 DNA reads as TGTGCCAGCATGGACAGGGCGAACACCGGGGAGCTGTTTTTT.

The chain uses TRBV2 and TRBJ2-2, with 9 bases that match TRBD2. Looked up from germline, CDR1 is SNHLY and CDR2 is FYNNEI. The CDR3 has 15 residues. The ends lost 5 bases at V and 5 bases at J; junction bases unmatched: 6. This chain's CDR3 is CASSSLAGRTGELFF. The CDR3 DNA sequence: TGTGCCAGCAGTAGTCTAGCGGGACGAACCGGGGAGCTGTTTTTT.

V gene TRBV6-5 combines with J gene TRBJ2-2; no reliable D call. The CDR3 contains 16 residues. Deletions cut 0 bases from V and 6 bases from J, with 14 bases between. Per the germline V gene, CDR1 is MNHEY and CDR2 is SVGAGI. The CDR3 sequence is CASSYSSGMGSGELFF. The CDR3 nucleotides are TGTGCCAGCAGTTACTCGTCCGGAATGGGTTCCGGGGAGCTGTTTTTT.

The CDR3, as DNA: TGCGCCAGCAGCCCTTACGGGACGGGAGGGAATGAGCAGTTCTTC. Protein: CASSPYGTGGNEQFF. The J gene is TRBJ2-1, the V gene TRBV4-1, with 8 nucleotides matching TRBD2. Unmatched junction bases numbered 9, after V lost 4 bases and J lost 7 bases. The CDR3 has 15 amino acids. Per germline, CDR1 MGHRA and CDR2 YSYEKL.

The chain links TRBV27 to TRBJ2-3; a possible D gene is TRBD2 (5 bases). V was pared by 3 bases and J by 6 bases, with 13 bases between. This CDR3 spans 14 amino acids. Per germline, CDR1 MNHEY and CDR2 SMNVEV (reference sequence). The CDR3 DNA is TGTGCCAGCAGTTTTTCTTGGACTGCGGATACGCAGTATTTT. It is translated as CASSFSWTADTQYF.

CDR3 bases: TGTGCCAGCAGTCTCACTAGCGGGAGGAGTGAGACCCAGTACTTC. This translates into CASSLTSGRSETQYF. The V call is TRBV5-4, the J call TRBJ2-5; TRBD2 agrees at 12 bases. The germline gives CDR1 SGHNT, CDR2 YYREEE (reference sequence). V lost 5 bases, J lost 5 bases, and 7 bases stayed unmatched. The CDR3 consists of 15 residues.

This clone was observed a single time. The chain couples TRBV6-5 to TRBJ2-6; D unclear. In germline, CDR1 is MNHEY, CDR2 SVGAGI. The CDR3 totals 12 residues. V was pared by 8 bases and J by 6 bases, with 8 bases between. CDR3 sequence: CASLGTANVLTF. The DNA for the CDR3 is TGTGCCAGCCTTGGAACGGCCAACGTCCTGACTTTC.

This clone was counted only a few times. This same CDR3 is encoded by further DNA sequences in the sample. The rearrangement links TRBV7-3 to TRBJ2-1, with 9 bases matching TRBD2. The V gene end was trimmed by 5 bases and the J gene end by 4 bases; junction bases not matched to a gene: 6. There are 15 residues in the CDR3. In germline, CDR1 is SGHTA, CDR2 FQGTGA. The CDR3 nucleotides read TGTGCCAGCAGCCAGACTAGCGGAATATACAATGAGCAGTTCTTC. Amino acid sequence: CASSQTSGIYNEQFF.

The chain links TRBV4-1 to TRBJ2-1; D unresolved. Trimming removed 1 base at V and 1 base at J, with 8 bases between. This CDR3 region has 15 residues. Germline-derived CDR1 and CDR2 are MGHRA and YSYEKL. CDR3 protein: CASSQGVWSYNEQFF. The CDR3 DNA is TGCGCCAGCAGCCAAGGGGTTTGGTCCTACAATGAGCAGTTCTTC.

This clone was detected once. The gene calls are TRBV29-1 and TRBJ2-1, with TRBD2 matching 8 bases. CDR1 is SQVTM and CDR2 is ANQGSEA in the germline V gene. V dropped 6 bases and J dropped 2; count of bases not matched to a gene: 9. The CDR3 sequence is 15 residues long. The CDR3 loop reads CSVHEAGATYNEQFF. CDR3 coding DNA: TGCAGCGTCCACGAAGCGGGAGCCACCTACAATGAGCAGTTCTTC.

The chain has TRBV5-6 and TRBJ1-2; 8 bases match TRBD1. The CDR3 consists of 14 residues. V was pared by 5 bases and J by 2 bases, with 5 bases of the junction left unmatched. Germline V lookup: CDR1 SGHDT, CDR2 YYEEEE. The chain's CDR3 is CASRKTGGNYGYTF. As DNA, the CDR3 is TGTGCCAGCAGGAAAACAGGGGGAAACTATGGCTACACCTTC.

The chain joins TRBV7-9 to TRBJ2-2; D not certain. Germline-derived CDR1 and CDR2 are SEHNR and FQNEAQ (reference sequence). Trimming left V 6 bases short and J 6 bases short, with 17 bases between. The CDR3 is made up of 15 amino acids. In DNA, the CDR3 is TGTGCCAGCAGTTTCCCAGGTTATAGTGCCGGGGAGCTGTTTTTT. Translating it yields CASSFPGYSAGELFF.

A few counts support this clone. As DNA, the CDR3 is TGTGCTAGTGGTTTGGGACCTCCCAATGAGCAGTTCTTC. Protein product: CASGLGPPNEQFF. The chain carries TRBV12-5 and TRBJ2-1; unclear D gene. Germline V gene lookup returns CDR1 LGHNT and CDR2 FRNRAP. The V end lost 1 base, the J end lost 6 bases, and 7 bases lay between the germline ends. The CDR3 spans 13 residues.

As for this clone: In the same sample, other DNA sequences code for this CDR3. V is TRBV9 and J is TRBJ2-3; 10 bases map to TRBD2. Germline V lookup: CDR1 SGDLS, CDR2 YYNGEE. CDR3 length: 15 amino acids. The junction had 4 bases not matched to a gene; V was cut back by 3 bases and J by 3 bases. The CDR3 DNA sequence: TGTGCCAGCAGCGCTAGCGGGAGTGGGACAGATACGCAGTATTTT. As protein: CASSASGSGTDTQYF.

The V call is TRBV28, the J call TRBJ2-7, with unresolved D. V was trimmed by 2 bases and J by 6 bases, leaving 14 bases between them. Looked up from germline, CDR1 is MDHEN and CDR2 is SYDVKM. The CDR3 covers 14 residues. The CDR3 DNA follows: TGTGCCAGCAGTTTAGGACCCGGAGATCGCGAGCAGTACTTC. Encoded protein: CASSLGPGDREQYF.

The V and J genes are TRBV6-1 and TRBJ1-3; 7 nucleotides agree with TRBD1. V lost 7 bases, J lost 3 bases, and 9 bases stayed unmatched. The CDR3 runs to 15 residues. Germline V lookup: CDR1 MNHNS, CDR2 SASEGT. The CDR3 region is CASTIGQAYGNTIYF. The CDR3 nucleotides read TGTGCCAGCACCATAGGACAGGCCTATGGAAACACCATATATTTT.

The chain is built from TRBV11-3 and TRBJ2-7, with a possible D match to TRBD2 (7 bases). The CDR3 is 14 residues long. Germline loops: CDR1 SGHNT, CDR2 YENEEA. V lost 11 bases and J 6 bases, leaving 23 bases between the germline ends. CDR3: CALPIRGASVEQYF. The CDR3 nucleotides are TGTGCCCTTCCGATTCGGGGGGCATCGGTCGAGCAGTACTTC.

The rearrangement uses TRBV5-1 and TRBJ1-1, with 7 bases that match TRBD1. The CDR3 consists of 15 residues. V lost 1 base and J lost 3; bases outside the gene matches: 6. The germline gives CDR1 SGHRS, CDR2 YFSETQ. CDR3 nucleotide sequence: TGCGCCAGCAGCTTGCCAGGGGGAAAGGACACTGAAGCTTTCTTT. Translating it yields CASSLPGGKDTEAFF.